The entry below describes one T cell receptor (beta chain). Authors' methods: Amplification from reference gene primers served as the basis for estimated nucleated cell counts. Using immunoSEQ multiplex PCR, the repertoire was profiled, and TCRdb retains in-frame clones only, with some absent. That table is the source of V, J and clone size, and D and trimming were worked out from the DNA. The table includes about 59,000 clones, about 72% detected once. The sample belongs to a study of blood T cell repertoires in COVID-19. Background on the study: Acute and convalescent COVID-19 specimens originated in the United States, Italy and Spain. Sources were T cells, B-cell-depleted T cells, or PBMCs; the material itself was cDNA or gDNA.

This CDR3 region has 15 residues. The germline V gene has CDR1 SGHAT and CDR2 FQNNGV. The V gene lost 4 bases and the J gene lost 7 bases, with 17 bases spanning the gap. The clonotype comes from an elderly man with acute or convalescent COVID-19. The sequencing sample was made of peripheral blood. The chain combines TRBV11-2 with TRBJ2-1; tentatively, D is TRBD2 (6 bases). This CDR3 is CASSSGTPSVNEQFF. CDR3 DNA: TGTGCCAGCAGCTCCGGGACGCCTAGCGTGAATGAGCAGTTCTTC.